Following are 31 T cell receptor beta chains from one sample sequenced in a study of T cell responses to AZD1222 COVID-19 vaccine (dated by TCRdb to about 2021). The library was prepared using the immunoSEQ multiplex PCR assay. The source is immuneACCESS, and TCRdb retained only in-frame sequences with V and J called. Part of the clones is not carried over; for the studies checked, unresolved V genes explain less than half of this, and the remainder is unexplained. For this sample there are approximately 160,000 clones; 80% to 95% appear just once. The ten largest make up approximately 4.4% of the sample. The sample's time point label is to be understood as: baseline before first vaccination. This specimen was peripheral blood, taken on day 0 of AZD1222 vaccination. The origin of the receptors is an adult in good health.

The chain recombines TRBV3-1 (or the pseudogene TRBV3-2) with TRBJ2-1; TRBD2 might be the D (5 bases). CDR3 size: 15 residues. V was cut by 0 bases and J by 3 bases, with 9 bases left in between. Germline V gives CDR1 LGHDT, CDR2 YNNKEL (reference sequence). The CDR3, as DNA: TGTGCCAGCAGCCAAGAGGGAGAGATCTACAATGAGCAGTTCTTC. It translates to CASSQEGEIYNEQFF.

This chain uses TRBV19 with TRBJ2-5; D is ambiguous. The V gene's germline CDR1 is LNHDA and CDR2 SQIVND (reference sequence). The CDR3 loop spans 13 amino acids. Trimming removed 3 bases at V and 4 bases at J, with 9 bases between. CDR3 amino acids: CASSIQARETQYF. CDR3 DNA sequence: TGTGCCAGTAGTATTCAGGCACGAGAGACCCAGTACTTC. Combining the CDR3 with reference TRBV19 and TRBJ2-5 gives the whole variable domain DGGITQSPKYLFRKEGQNVTLSCEQNLNHDAMYWYRQDPGQGLRLIYYSQIVNDFQKGDIAEGYSVSREKKESFPLTVTSAQKNPTAFYLCASSIQARETQYFGPGTRLLVL.

The chain is built from TRBV6-5 and TRBJ1-1; D not certain. Germline V CDR1 and CDR2: MNHEY, SVGAGI. Trimming shortened V by 1 base and J by 0 bases, and 9 bases separated the two germline ends. The CDR3 has 15 residues. DNA for the CDR3: TGTGCCAGCAGTTACTGGGCGACGGTGAACACTGAAGCTTTCTTT. Translated, it gives CASSYWATVNTEAFF.

CDR3 amino acids: CASSLTATYGYTF. Written as DNA, the CDR3 is TGTGCCAGCAGTTTGACGGCGACCTATGGCTACACCTTC. The V gene is TRBV28, the J gene TRBJ1-2; no firm D call. V lost 3 bases to trimming and J lost 4 bases, with 9 bases between them. Germline-derived CDR1 and CDR2 are MDHEN and SYDVKM. This CDR3 has 13 amino acids.

The gene calls are TRBV7-2 and TRBJ2-5; 8 positions match TRBD1. Per germline, CDR1 SGHTA and CDR2 FQGNSA. The CDR3 covers 13 residues. V trimming: 5 bases; J trimming: 5 bases; junction bases outside the gene matches: 4. The CDR3 region has the DNA TGTGCCAGCAGCGGACAGGGATGGGAGACCCAGTACTTC. This translates into CASSGQGWETQYF.

As DNA, the CDR3 is TGTGCCAGCTCACCGGCGACAGGGAGAGGGGGCAGGGATACGCAGTATTTT. As protein: CASSPATGRGGRDTQYF. The chain is built from TRBV18 and TRBJ2-3; 7 bases match TRBD1. This CDR3 region has 17 residues. V lost 3 bases and J lost 6; bases outside the gene matches: 15. The germline gives CDR1 KGHSH, CDR2 LQKENI. The full variable domain, its missing parts supplied by reference TRBV18 and TRBJ2-3, is NAGVMQNPRHLVRRRGQEARLRCSPMKGHSHVYWYRQLPEEGLKFMVYLQKENIIDESGMPKERFSAEFPKEGPSILRIQQVVRGDSAAYFCASSPATGRGGRDTQYFGPGTRLTVL.

V usage is TRBV5-1 and J usage is TRBJ2-5; D unclear. CDR1 is SGHRS and CDR2 is YFSETQ in the germline V gene. V shed 3 bases and J shed 4 bases, with 13 bases lying between them. The length of the CDR3 is 14 residues. CDR3: CASSSVGLGETQYF. The CDR3 nucleotides are TGCGCCAGCAGCTCCGTCGGGCTAGGAGAGACCCAGTACTTC.

CDR3 sequence reads: CATSRGNYEQYF. CDR3 DNA: TGTGCCACCAGCAGGGGTAACTACGAGCAGTACTTC. The chain links TRBV15 to TRBJ2-7; D call uncertain. The V end was cut by 3 bases, the J end by 3 bases, with 6 bases between. Germline loops: CDR1 LNHNV, CDR2 YYDKDF (reference sequence). This CDR3 comprises 12 residues.

The chain has TRBV7-6 and TRBJ2-7; D remains unclear. Germline V gene data show CDR1 as SGHVS and CDR2 as FNYEAQ. This CDR3 is built from 16 residues. Trimming removed 1 base at V and 5 bases at J, with 18 bases between. CDR3 sequence (DNA): TGTGCCAGCAGCTTAGGGTCCGGACGCATTTTTAACGAGCAGTACTTC. Amino acid sequence: CASSLGSGRIFNEQYF.

V usage is TRBV4-3 and J usage is TRBJ2-1, with D possibly matching TRBD2 (6 bases). This CDR3 is built from 15 residues. Trimming cost V 0 bases and J 10 bases, with 16 bases left between them. Germline-derived CDR1 and CDR2 are LGHNA and YSLEER. The DNA for the CDR3 is TGCGCCAGCAGCCAAGATTGGCTCGGGAGCAAAGAGCAGTTCTTC. Translated, it gives CASSQDWLGSKEQFF.

The rearrangement uses TRBV5-1 and TRBJ2-7; TRBD1 might be the D (5 bases). CDR3 length equals 16 residues. The V end lost 0 bases, the J end lost 1 base, and 14 bases lay between the germline ends. CDR1 is SGHRS, CDR2 YFSETQ, per germline. CDR3 sequence: CASSLAEAGWSYEQYF. The DNA of the CDR3 is TGCGCCAGCAGCTTGGCCGAGGCAGGGTGGTCCTACGAGCAGTACTTC. Full variable domain (outside the CDR3, taken from reference TRBV5-1 and TRBJ2-7): KAGVTQTPRYLIKTRGQQVTLSCSPISGHRSVSWYQQTPGQGLQFLFEYFSETQRNKGNFPGRFSGRQFSNSRSEMNVSTLELGDSALYLCASSLAEAGWSYEQYFGPGTRLTVT.

The rearrangement uses TRBV10-2 and TRBJ1-2, with a possible D match to TRBD1 (5 bases). CDR1 and CDR2 from the germline V gene are WSHSY and SAAADI. The CDR3 is 13 residues long. Trimming took 2 bases from V and 2 from J, leaving 6 bases between them. The CDR3 bases are TGCGCCAGCAGTGAGGAGGGGAACTATGGCTACACCTTC. This gives the protein CASSEEGNYGYTF.

The rearrangement joins TRBV29-1 to TRBJ2-1; no clear D gene. Germline CDR1 reads SQVTM; CDR2 reads ANQGSEA. CDR3 size: 11 residues. V lost 4 bases and J 3 bases, leaving 4 bases between the germline ends. Written as DNA, the CDR3 is TGCAGCGTTGTTGTCTACAATGAGCAGTTCTTC. Encoded protein: CSVVVYNEQFF.

The V gene is TRBV19, the J gene TRBJ2-5; D gene uncertain. Germline V gene lookup returns CDR1 LNHDA and CDR2 SQIVND (reference sequence). Trimming shortened V by 3 bases and J by 5 bases, and 4 bases separated the two germline ends. The CDR3 is 11 amino acids. CDR3 loop: CASSIRETQYF. In nucleotides, the CDR3 is TGTGCCAGTAGTATCCGGGAGACCCAGTACTTC.

This clone was detected once. The gene calls are TRBV7-3 and TRBJ2-1, with TRBD1 identical over 7 bases. V dropped 5 bases and J dropped 5; count of bases not matched to a gene: 12. This CDR3 is 16 amino acids long. Germline V gene data show CDR1 as SGHTA and CDR2 as FQGTGA. In DNA form, the CDR3 reads TGTGCCAGCAGCGCTCAACCGGGACAGCCCGACAATGAGCAGTTCTTC. Encoded protein: CASSAQPGQPDNEQFF.

V usage is TRBV7-9 and J usage is TRBJ2-5; D not certain. Germline V gene lookup returns CDR1 SEHNR and CDR2 FQNEAQ (reference sequence). V gave up 3 bases and J gave up 4 bases, with 15 bases separating them. This CDR3 has 15 amino acids. CDR3 nucleotide sequence: TGTGCCAGCAGCTTGGGCTCCCTTGTACTAGAGACCCAGTACTTC. As protein: CASSLGSLVLETQYF.

The chain couples TRBV28 to TRBJ2-7; 7 bases match TRBD1. Germline lookup yields CDR1 MDHEN and CDR2 SYDVKM. The length of the CDR3 is 17 residues. J lost 3 bases, V lost 5 bases, and 16 bases had no gene match. Written as DNA, the CDR3 is TGTGCCAGCAGTACTTTCTGGGCCAGGGGGTATCACTACGAGCAGTACTTC. It translates to CASSTFWARGYHYEQYF. Full variable domain (outside the CDR3, taken from reference TRBV28 and TRBJ2-7): DVKVTQSSRYLVKRTGEKVFLECVQDMDHENMFWYRQDPGLGLRLIYFSYDVKMKEKGDIPEGYSVSREKKERFSLILESASTNQTSMYLCASSTFWARGYHYEQYFGPGTRLTVT.

The J gene is TRBJ2-7, the V gene TRBV28, with D possibly matching TRBD1 (6 bases). The CDR3 is made up of 15 amino acids. Trimming removed 4 bases from V and 4 bases from J, with 17 bases in between. Germline CDR1 MDHEN, CDR2 SYDVKM. The chain's CDR3 is CASSSSMSQGYEQYF. CDR3 coding DNA: TGTGCCAGCAGTTCTTCAATGTCACAGGGATACGAGCAGTACTTC.

A single count supports this clone. The rearrangement joins TRBV25-1 to TRBJ1-2; D not certain. CDR3 length: 15 residues. V was cut by 2 bases and J by 4 bases, with 14 bases left in between. Germline V lookup: CDR1 MGHDK, CDR2 SYGVNS. The CDR3 DNA reads TGTGCCAGCAGTGAAGTTAATCGGCCATCCTATGGCTACACCTTC. Its protein is CASSEVNRPSYGYTF.

A single count supports this clone. The rearrangement joins TRBV29-1 to TRBJ1-1; the D gene is possibly TRBD1 (5 bases). Germline V gene sequence: CDR1 SQVTM, CDR2 ANQGSEA. This CDR3 region has 10 residues. V lost 7 bases, J lost 6 bases, and 9 bases lay in between. The CDR3 region is CSAGKSEAFF. In DNA, the CDR3 is TGCAGCGCAGGGAAGTCTGAAGCTTTCTTT.

The table lists this clone with a count of one. This chain joins TRBV7-9 and TRBJ1-2; a possible D gene is TRBD1 (6 bases). Trimming left V 5 bases short and J 6 bases short, with 10 bases between. The length of the CDR3 is 12 residues. The germline gives CDR1 SEHNR, CDR2 FQNEAQ (reference sequence). CDR3 nucleotides: TGTGCCAGCAGCCAGGGGTTGGATGGCTACACCTTC. Translating gives CASSQGLDGYTF.

This clone is a singleton in its sample. The rearrangement uses TRBV9 and TRBJ1-1; no clear D gene. The CDR3 length is 15 residues. Trimming left V 0 bases short and J 2 bases short, with 11 bases between. The V gene's germline CDR1 is SGDLS and CDR2 YYNGEE. The CDR3: CASSVDWQPNTEAFF. The CDR3 nucleotides are TGTGCCAGCAGCGTAGATTGGCAGCCTAACACTGAAGCTTTCTTT.

CDR3 bases: TGTGCCAGCAGCCGCTCCTTGGATGAAAAACTGTTTTTT. This translates into CASSRSLDEKLFF. The genes are TRBV11-1 and TRBJ1-4, with no clear D. CDR3 length equals 13 residues. V shed 5 bases and J shed 6 bases, with 10 bases lying between them. The germline CDR1 and CDR2 sequences are SGHAT and FQDESV (reference sequence).

The chain has TRBV7-9 and TRBJ2-7, with TRBD1 identical over 8 bases. The CDR3 is made up of 16 amino acids. J lost 3 bases, V lost 4 bases, and 11 bases had no gene match. From germline, CDR1 is SEHNR and CDR2 FQNEAQ (reference sequence). CDR3 amino acids: CASSYGWTGTNYEQYF. DNA for the CDR3: TGTGCCAGCAGCTATGGATGGACAGGGACAAACTACGAGCAGTACTTC.

This clone was counted once. This rearrangement joins TRBV19 to TRBJ2-5; 7 bases line up with TRBD1. Germline V gene lookup returns CDR1 LNHDA and CDR2 SQIVND (reference sequence). The CDR3 spans 14 residues. The V segment lost 5 bases and the J segment 1 base; nucleotides outside the gene matches: 4. This chain's CDR3 is CASSYTGAQETQYF. The CDR3 bases are TGTGCCAGTAGTTACACAGGGGCCCAAGAGACCCAGTACTTC.

The chain employs TRBV23-1 and TRBJ2-4; D remains ambiguous. TRBV23-1 is an open reading frame, and its role is uncertain. This CDR3 region has 16 residues. V lost 0 bases to trimming and J lost 0 bases, with 9 bases between them. CDR3 sequence: CASSQSTGLAKNIQYF. The CDR3 DNA follows: TGCGCCAGCAGTCAATCGACCGGGCTAGCCAAAAACATTCAGTACTTC.

The rearrangement links TRBV6-5 to TRBJ1-2; no definite D call. V lost 8 bases and J 6 bases, leaving 16 bases between the germline ends. The CDR3 is 13 residues long. The germline CDR1 and CDR2 sequences are MNHEY and SVGAGI. CDR3 nucleotides: TGTGCCAGCTCGAGCGGGGTGGGTCATGGCTACACCTTC. Encoded protein: CASSSGVGHGYTF.

This chain links TRBV5-4 with TRBJ2-1; no firm D call. The CDR3 runs to 12 residues. V lost 5 bases and J 9 bases, leaving 12 bases between the germline ends. Germline lookup yields CDR1 SGHNT and CDR2 YYREEE (reference sequence). CDR3 in DNA: TGTGCCAGCAGGGGCGGTGGGTCTGAGCAGTTCTTC. Protein: CASRGGGSEQFF.

V gene TRBV10-3 combines with J gene TRBJ2-1; 12 bases agree with TRBD2. CDR3 length: 16 residues. Germline CDR1 and CDR2: ENHRY and SYGVKD. With V trimmed by 10 bases and J by 0 bases, 7 bases remained unmatched. The chain's CDR3 is CASSGLAGNSYNEQFF. The CDR3 bases are TGTGCCAGCTCTGGACTAGCGGGAAACTCCTACAATGAGCAGTTCTTC.

This chain uses TRBV5-1 with TRBJ1-4, with TRBD1 matching over 10 bases. The CDR3 covers 14 residues. Germline V gene sequence: CDR1 SGHRS, CDR2 YFSETQ. V was pared by 4 bases and J by 7 bases, with 4 bases of the junction left unmatched. The CDR3 DNA is TGCGCCAGCAGCCGACAGGGGGCCTCTGAAAAACTGTTTTTT. This codes for CASSRQGASEKLFF.

CDR3 DNA sequence: TGTGCCAGCCGGGAGTCCTCCTACAATGAGCAGTTCTTC. Translation gives CASRESSYNEQFF. The gene calls are TRBV12-3 or TRBV12-4 and TRBJ2-1; possible D gene TRBD2, 6 bases. V shed 8 bases and J shed 0 bases, with 8 bases lying between them. The CDR3 length is 13 residues.